Following are 28 T cell receptor beta chains from one sample sequenced in a study of T cell repertoires in cytomegalovirus infection. From the reads, TCRdb called clonotypes with MiXCR, one entry per CDR3 protein. The data hold fewer than 350,000 distinct CDR3 sequences, with over 7.5% observed a single time. The sample consisted of PBMCs. These receptors originate from a human donor in good health (CMV status not recorded). Some clones in this sample may be carry-over from other donors' samples.

This clonotype has more than one count but fewer than ten. The chain couples TRBV6-5 to TRBJ2-4, with D perhaps assigned TRBD1 or TRBD2 (5 bases each). The CDR3 runs 14 residues. Germline V gene lookup returns CDR1 MNHEY and CDR2 SVGAGI. The V end was cut by 2 bases, the J end by 2 bases, with 7 bases between. The CDR3 protein is CASSYGGTKNIQYF. The CDR3 region has the DNA TGTGCCAGCAGTTACGGGGGAACCAAAAACATTCAGTACTTC.

The chain couples TRBV15 to TRBJ1-5; no firm D call. V was shortened by 7 bases and J by 4 bases, with 5 bases between the two germline ends. The germline V gene has CDR1 LNHNV and CDR2 YYDKDF (reference sequence). This CDR3 is 11 amino acids long. CDR3 in DNA: TGTGCCACCACCCCTAATCAGCCCCAGCATTTT. As protein: CATTPNQPQHF.

This clonotype has ten or more counts. V is TRBV7-9 and J is TRBJ1-2; tentative D call: TRBD1 (5 bases). Per the germline V gene, CDR1 is SEHNR and CDR2 is FQNEAQ (reference sequence). This CDR3 is built from 13 residues. V lost 5 bases and J 1 base, leaving 8 bases between the germline ends. CDR3 residues: CASSPGLNYGYTF. CDR3 DNA: TGTGCCAGCAGCCCGGGACTTAACTATGGCTACACCTTC.

In its sample, this clonotype was seen many times. V usage is TRBV10-3 and J usage is TRBJ1-4, with TRBD1 as a possible D gene (5 bases). CDR1 and CDR2 (germline): ENHRY, SYGVKD. V gave up 11 bases and J gave up 7 bases, with 17 bases separating them. The CDR3 is made up of 13 amino acids. CDR3 nucleotides: TGTGCCTCCGCGGGAGGGGCAAGTGAAAAACTGTTTTTT. Translating it yields CASAGGASEKLFF.

This clonotype was detected ten times or more. The chain carries TRBV7-2 and TRBJ2-1; D gene ambiguous. V was trimmed by 7 bases and J by 6 bases, leaving 13 bases between them. This CDR3 is 13 amino acids long. Germline V gene lookup returns CDR1 SGHTA and CDR2 FQGNSA. The CDR3 coding sequence is TGTGCCAGCACCGAGTATCTGGCCAATGAGCAGTTCTTC. This codes for CASTEYLANEQFF.

This clonotype was observed a handful of times. V gene TRBV5-6 combines with J gene TRBJ1-3; D is unresolved. Deletions cut 1 base from V and 0 bases from J, with 8 bases between. The CDR3 totals 15 residues. CDR1 and CDR2 from the germline V gene are SGHDT and YYEEEE. The CDR3 DNA reads TGTGCCAGCAGCTTGTTGGGCCCCTCTGGAAACACCATATATTTT. Encoded protein: CASSLLGPSGNTIYF.

There are many counts of this clonotype. The chain combines TRBV7-6 with TRBJ2-1; possibly TRBD2 for D (5 bases). CDR3 length equals 13 residues. Germline loops: CDR1 SGHVS, CDR2 FNYEAQ. V lost 3 bases and J lost 5, with 8 bases in between. CDR3 protein: CASSLATNNEQFF. CDR3 DNA sequence: TGTGCCAGCAGCTTGGCGACTAACAATGAGCAGTTCTTC.

There are a few counts of this clonotype. The chain couples TRBV5-1 to TRBJ1-2, with D tentatively TRBD1 (5 bases). This CDR3 is built from 15 residues. Germline CDR1 reads SGHRS; CDR2 reads YFSETQ. V gave up 1 base and J gave up 2 bases, with 12 bases separating them. CDR3 sequence reads: CASSLMSGGNYGYTF. DNA of the CDR3: TGCGCCAGCAGCTTGATGAGTGGGGGGAACTATGGCTACACCTTC.

Here the CDR3 DNA reads TGTGCCAGCAGTTTACATGGCAATCAGCCCCAGCATTTT. It codes for CASSLHGNQPQHF. The genes are TRBV12-3 or TRBV12-4 and TRBJ1-5; D ambiguous. Trimming removed 2 bases at V and 2 bases at J, with 4 bases between. The CDR3 loop spans 13 amino acids.

V usage is TRBV19 and J usage is TRBJ2-5, with unresolved D. Germline V CDR1 and CDR2: LNHDA, SQIVND (reference sequence). Trimming left V 7 bases short and J 0 bases short, with 9 bases between. This CDR3 comprises 13 residues. The CDR3 bases are TGTGCCAGTAAGGGTCGGAACCAAGAGACCCAGTACTTC. Its protein product is CASKGRNQETQYF.

There are a few counts of this clonotype. This chain connects TRBV6-2 or TRBV6-3 to TRBJ2-2, with D unclear. Germline V CDR1 and CDR2: MNHEY, SVGEGT. Trimming cost V 7 bases and J 4 bases, with 16 bases left between them. This CDR3 is 15 amino acids long. DNA for the CDR3: TGTGCCAGCAAGAGGCAGGCGACCAGCACCGGGGAGCTGTTTTTT. Amino acids: CASKRQATSTGELFF.

This clonotype appeared a few times. This chain uses TRBV20-1 with TRBJ1-2; 11 positions agree with TRBD1. Germline V lookup: CDR1 DFQATT, CDR2 SNEGSKA (reference sequence). The CDR3 is 15 amino acids. V lost 5 bases and J lost 7; bases outside the gene matches: 12. The CDR3 DNA follows: TGCAGTGCTCTGAAAAGGGGACAGGGGGGAGCTGGCTACACCTTC. This gives the protein CSALKRGQGGAGYTF.

This clonotype was detected many times. V gene TRBV19 combines with J gene TRBJ1-1; no clear D. There are 14 residues in the CDR3. From germline, CDR1 is LNHDA and CDR2 SQIVND (reference sequence). V was pared by 4 bases and J by 2 bases, with 11 bases between. The CDR3: CASSTHDRNTEAFF. The CDR3 DNA reads as TGTGCCAGTAGTACCCATGACCGAAACACTGAAGCTTTCTTT.

This clonotype was observed many times. The CDR3 protein is CASSLLAASTDTQYF. The CDR3 DNA is TGTGCCAGCAGCTTACTAGCGGCTAGCACAGATACGCAGTATTTT. The chain joins TRBV7-2 to TRBJ2-3, with 7 positions matching TRBD2. The CDR3 runs to 15 residues. Germline V gives CDR1 SGHTA, CDR2 FQGNSA. Losses at the gene ends were 2 bases for V and 0 bases for J; bases not matched to a gene: 2.

This clonotype was observed many times. The chain joins TRBV11-3 to TRBJ2-3; 10 positions match TRBD2. V lost 1 base, J lost 7 bases, and 5 bases stayed unmatched. The germline CDR1 and CDR2 sequences are SGHNT and YENEEA. The CDR3 has 15 residues. The DNA of the CDR3 is TGTGCCAGCAGCTTAGGGGGGACTAGCGAAAATACGCAGTATTTT. This codes for CASSLGGTSENTQYF.

This clonotype was picked up many times. This chain joins TRBV6-1 and TRBJ1-1; no reliable D call. Trimming took 7 bases from V and 0 from J, leaving 15 bases between them. Germline CDR1 MNHNS, CDR2 SASEGT. The length of the CDR3 is 15 residues. CDR3 sequence (DNA): TGTGCCAGCACCTATGATTTGCCGTTGAACACTGAAGCTTTCTTT. This encodes CASTYDLPLNTEAFF.

This clonotype was counted at least ten times. The chain is built from TRBV12-3 or TRBV12-4 and TRBJ2-7, with D perhaps TRBD2 (6 bases). The CDR3 loop spans 14 amino acids. The germline V and J ends were trimmed by 6 bases and 2 bases, with 14 bases remaining between them. CDR3 nucleotide sequence: TGTGCCAGCAGCCCCAGAGGAGGGGCCTACGAGCAGTACTTC. Residues: CASSPRGGAYEQYF.

The V gene is TRBV7-2, the J gene TRBJ2-3, with 8 bases lining up with TRBD2. V dropped 1 base and J dropped 10; count of bases not matched to a gene: 13. Germline values: CDR1 SGHTA, CDR2 FQGNSA. CDR3 length equals 16 residues. CDR3 sequence (DNA): TGTGCCAGCAGCTTAGAAGGGTTGGTTAGCGGGATACCGCAGTATTTT. Protein product: CASSLEGLVSGIPQYF.

This clonotype has just a few counts. The V call is TRBV4-3, the J call TRBJ2-7; D gene unclear. The CDR3 extends over 14 amino acids. Trimming pared 0 bases from V and 3 bases from J, leaving 9 bases between. Germline V gene sequence: CDR1 LGHNA, CDR2 YSLEER. CDR3 protein: CASSQDLFNYEQYF. CDR3 sequence (DNA): TGCGCCAGCAGCCAAGATCTTTTCAACTACGAGCAGTACTTC.

V and J are TRBV7-2 and TRBJ2-7, with a tentative D call TRBD2 (6 bases). This CDR3 comprises 16 residues. Per the germline V gene, CDR1 is SGHTA and CDR2 is FQGNSA. Trimming left V 5 bases short and J 0 bases short, with 17 bases between. The CDR3 protein is CASSPPGGSSSYEQYF. The CDR3, as DNA: TGTGCCAGCAGCCCCCCTGGGGGGTCGAGCTCCTACGAGCAGTACTTC.

The J gene is TRBJ1-4, the V gene TRBV5-1, with D possibly matching TRBD1 (5 bases). Germline values: CDR1 SGHRS, CDR2 YFSETQ. CDR3 length: 14 residues. Trimming removed 4 bases at V and 2 bases at J, with 9 bases between. CDR3 bases: TGCGCCAGCAGCCAGGGTCGGACTAATGAAAAACTGTTTTTT. Translated: CASSQGRTNEKLFF.

The table lists this clonotype with many counts. The rearrangement links TRBV20-1 to TRBJ1-5; possibly TRBD1 for D (6 bases). Germline values: CDR1 DFQATT, CDR2 SNEGSKA (reference sequence). V lost 0 bases and J 7 bases, leaving 13 bases between the germline ends. This CDR3 is 14 amino acids long. Here the CDR3 reads CSARDGGPNQPQHF. The CDR3 DNA sequence: TGCAGTGCTAGAGACGGGGGGCCAAACCAGCCCCAGCATTTT.

The rearrangement uses TRBV15 and TRBJ2-7; 7 nucleotides match TRBD1. In germline, CDR1 is LNHNV, CDR2 YYDKDF (reference sequence). The V gene end was trimmed by 7 bases and the J gene end by 0 bases; junction bases not matched to a gene: 9. The CDR3 is 15 residues long. DNA of the CDR3: TGTGCCACCAACAAAACAGGGGTTTACTCCTACGAGCAGTACTTC. Protein: CATNKTGVYSYEQYF.

The chain is built from TRBV11-3 and TRBJ2-3; 7 nucleotides agree with TRBD2. The CDR3 has 14 residues. V was pared by 5 bases and J by 8 bases, with 10 bases of the junction left unmatched. The germline V gene encodes CDR1 SGHNT and CDR2 YENEEA. The CDR3 coding sequence is TGTGCCAGCAGCGAAGGGAGGGCCCACGGTACGCAGTATTTT. This sequence encodes CASSEGRAHGTQYF.

This clonotype was recorded many times. The chain uses TRBV7-2 and TRBJ1-1; 11 bases line up with TRBD1. Per germline, CDR1 SGHTA and CDR2 FQGNSA. The CDR3 is 15 amino acids. J lost 0 bases, V lost 4 bases, and 1 base had no gene match. CDR3 residues: CASSSGQGVNTEAFF. The CDR3 DNA is TGTGCCAGCAGCTCGGGACAGGGGGTGAACACTGAAGCTTTCTTT.

This clonotype has only a few counts. The rearrangement links TRBV5-6 to TRBJ1-5; D is ambiguous. The length of the CDR3 is 13 residues. Trimming stripped 2 bases from V and 5 bases from J, with 8 bases between. Germline values: CDR1 SGHDT, CDR2 YYEEEE. The CDR3 sequence is CASSFRAHQPQHF. DNA for the CDR3: TGTGCCAGCAGCTTTAGAGCCCATCAGCCCCAGCATTTT.

The V gene is TRBV28, the J gene TRBJ2-7; 7 bases line up with TRBD1. Trimming at V came to 2 bases and at J to 3 bases, leaving 4 bases not matched to a gene. The CDR3 sequence is 14 residues long. From germline, CDR1 is MDHEN and CDR2 SYDVKM. The CDR3 spells CASSLADRLYEQYF. DNA for the CDR3: TGTGCCAGCAGTTTAGCGGACAGGCTCTACGAGCAGTACTTC. Looking up the rest from reference TRBV28 and TRBJ2-7 gives the full variable domain: DVKVTQSSRYLVKRTGEKVFLECVQDMDHENMFWYRQDPGLGLRLIYFSYDVKMKEKGDIPEGYSVSREKKERFSLILESASTNQTSMYLCASSLADRLYEQYFGPGTRLTVT.

The V gene is TRBV10-3, the J gene TRBJ1-1, with TRBD1 as a possible D gene (5 bases). The germline CDR1 and CDR2 sequences are ENHRY and SYGVKD. Trimming cost V 7 bases and J 1 base, with 13 bases left between them. The CDR3 contains 14 residues. CDR3 DNA sequence: TGTGCCATCACCCATAGTAGGGGGAACACTGAAGCTTTCTTT. Protein sequence: CAITHSRGNTEAFF.